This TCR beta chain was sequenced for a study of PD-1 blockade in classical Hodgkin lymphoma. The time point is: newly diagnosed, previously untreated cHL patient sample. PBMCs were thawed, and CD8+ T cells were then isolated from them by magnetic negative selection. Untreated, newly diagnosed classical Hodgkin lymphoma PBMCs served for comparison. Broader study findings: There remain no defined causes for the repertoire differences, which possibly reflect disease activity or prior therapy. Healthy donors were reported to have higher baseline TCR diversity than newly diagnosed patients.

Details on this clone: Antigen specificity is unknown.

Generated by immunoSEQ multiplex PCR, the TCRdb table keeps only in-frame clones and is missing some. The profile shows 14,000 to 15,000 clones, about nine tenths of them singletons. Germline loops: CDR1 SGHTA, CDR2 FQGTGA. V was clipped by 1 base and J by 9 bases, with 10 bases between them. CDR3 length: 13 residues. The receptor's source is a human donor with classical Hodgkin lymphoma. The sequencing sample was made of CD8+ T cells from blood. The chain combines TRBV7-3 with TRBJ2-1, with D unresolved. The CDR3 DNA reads TGTGCCAGCAGCTTAATTTTGGCCGGTGAGCAGTTCTTC. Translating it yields CASSLILAGEQFF.